Each of the 12 T cell receptor beta chains below was sequenced from the same sample in a study of post-analysis software for immune sequencing data. The antigens of these receptors remain unknown. Whole-study results and caveats: The five TRBV segments detected at higher frequency in patients than in controls included TRBV5-6, TRBV5-1 and TRBV20-1.

Each TCR beta cDNA library carried unique molecular identifiers. TCRdb reprocessed the PCR reads via MiXCR and lists one record per CDR3 protein. The sample consists of approximately 350,000 distinct CDR3 sequences, approximately 33% of them appearing once. What was sequenced was blood. The receptors were sampled from a girl aged 5 to 17 with multiple sclerosis.

This sequence joins TRBV5-1 and TRBJ2-6, with a tentative D call TRBD1 (5 bases). From germline, CDR1 is SGHRS and CDR2 YFSETQ. The V and J ends lost 0 bases and 4 bases respectively, with 8 bases between them. This CDR3 region has 15 residues. CDR3 amino acids: CASSLAGSGANVLTF. The CDR3 DNA reads as TGCGCCAGCAGCTTGGCAGGGTCCGGGGCCAACGTCCTGACTTTC.

J is TRBJ2-1 and V is TRBV5-1; D may be TRBD2 (6 bases). Per the germline V gene, CDR1 is SGHRS and CDR2 is YFSETQ. Trimming removed 5 bases at V and 9 bases at J, with 21 bases between. This CDR3 has 15 residues. CDR3 sequence: CASRSTWGEGGEQFF. The CDR3 region has the DNA TGCGCCAGCAGAAGTACATGGGGGGAAGGTGGTGAGCAGTTCTTC.

The chain couples TRBV4-1 to TRBJ2-3; the D gene is possibly TRBD1 (6 bases). This CDR3 has 16 amino acids. Per the germline V gene, CDR1 is MGHRA and CDR2 is YSYEKL. Trimming took off 4 bases at V and 3 bases at J, with 17 bases between the two ends. CDR3 DNA: TGCGCCAGCAGCCCCCTAGGGTTTAGGGGGACAGATACGCAGTATTTT. Translating gives CASSPLGFRGTDTQYF.

This chain connects TRBV7-9 to TRBJ2-1; the match to TRBD1 covers 8 bases. The CDR3 runs 16 residues. The germline CDR1 and CDR2 sequences are SEHNR and FQNEAQ (reference sequence). Trimming removed 5 bases from V and 5 bases from J; junction bases left unmatched: 11. In DNA form, the CDR3 reads TGTGCCAGCAGCCCCAACCAACAGGGGGTCAACAATGAGCAGTTCTTC. It yields the protein CASSPNQQGVNNEQFF.

The chain is built from TRBV6-4 and TRBJ1-2; no definite D call. The germline V and J ends were trimmed by 6 bases and 3 bases, with 8 bases remaining between them. The CDR3 is made up of 12 amino acids. Germline loops: CDR1 MRHNA, CDR2 SNTAGT. The CDR3, as DNA: TGTGCCAGCAGCGGGAAGGACTATGGCTACACCTTC. It specifies CASSGKDYGYTF.

This sequence joins TRBV12-3 or TRBV12-4 and TRBJ1-1; 7 bases align to TRBD1. The junction had 6 bases not matched to a gene; V was cut back by 2 bases and J by 6 bases. The length of the CDR3 is 14 residues. The CDR3 loop reads CASSLREGAAEAFF. CDR3 DNA: TGTGCCAGCAGTTTAAGGGAGGGGGCGGCTGAAGCTTTCTTT.

The chain is built from TRBV12-3 or TRBV12-4 and TRBJ2-1; either TRBD1 or TRBD2 may supply D (5 bases each). Trimming removed 6 bases from V and 5 bases from J, with 14 bases in between. There are 14 residues in the CDR3. CDR3 region: CASSFGTHNNEQFF. The CDR3 bases are TGTGCCAGCAGCTTCGGGACCCATAACAATGAGCAGTTCTTC.

The chain has TRBV12-3 or TRBV12-4 and TRBJ1-5, with D perhaps TRBD1 (5 bases). Deletions cut 8 bases from V and 2 bases from J, with 16 bases between. This CDR3 spans 15 amino acids. The CDR3 DNA sequence: TGTGCCAGCCGAGTTGGGCAGGGCGGCAATCAGCCCCAGCATTTT. Protein sequence: CASRVGQGGNQPQHF.

This clonotype was seen a single time. The CDR3 sequence: CASTYTAGFHEQYF. The CDR3 DNA follows: TGTGCCAGCACCTATACAGCGGGGTTCCACGAGCAGTACTTC. The V and J genes are TRBV12-3 or TRBV12-4 and TRBJ2-5; 7 bases fit TRBD2. The DNA end is a closer match to TRBJ2-7, so the J assignment may be wrong. The CDR3 has 14 residues.

The table lists this clonotype with a few counts. J is TRBJ1-4 and V is TRBV7-9; 7 nucleotides align to TRBD1. CDR3 length: 16 amino acids. The V gene's germline CDR1 is SEHNR and CDR2 FQNEAQ (reference sequence). V gave up 6 bases and J gave up 2 bases; unmatched junction bases: 9. CDR3 sequence (DNA): TGTGCCAGCAGTCGACAGGGTGGACTGACTAATGAAAAACTGTTTTTT. Protein product: CASSRQGGLTNEKLFF.

V gene TRBV2 combines with J gene TRBJ2-3; D is perhaps TRBD1 or TRBD2 (5 bases each). V lost 8 bases and J lost 4, with 16 bases in between. The CDR3 has 14 residues. Germline V gene lookup returns CDR1 SNHLY and CDR2 FYNNEI. The CDR3 bases are TGTGCCAGCGGATGGCAGGGAGATGCAGATACGCAGTATTTT. Its translation is CASGWQGDADTQYF. Variable domain in full (rest from reference TRBV2 and TRBJ2-3): EPEVTQTPSHQVTQMGQEVILRCVPISNHLYFYWYRQILGQKVEFLVSFYNNEISEKSEIFDDQFSVERPDGSNFTLKIRSTKLEDSAMYFCASGWQGDADTQYFGPGTRLTVL.

This chain uses TRBV9 with TRBJ2-3; 10 bases are a match to TRBD1. The CDR3 spans 18 residues. Trimming at V came to 0 bases and at J to 2 bases, leaving 9 bases not matched to a gene. Germline V CDR1 and CDR2: SGDLS, YYNGEE. This chain's CDR3 is CASSVGILGTGVTDTQYF. In nucleotides, the CDR3 is TGTGCCAGCAGCGTAGGGATCCTGGGGACAGGGGTCACAGATACGCAGTATTTT.